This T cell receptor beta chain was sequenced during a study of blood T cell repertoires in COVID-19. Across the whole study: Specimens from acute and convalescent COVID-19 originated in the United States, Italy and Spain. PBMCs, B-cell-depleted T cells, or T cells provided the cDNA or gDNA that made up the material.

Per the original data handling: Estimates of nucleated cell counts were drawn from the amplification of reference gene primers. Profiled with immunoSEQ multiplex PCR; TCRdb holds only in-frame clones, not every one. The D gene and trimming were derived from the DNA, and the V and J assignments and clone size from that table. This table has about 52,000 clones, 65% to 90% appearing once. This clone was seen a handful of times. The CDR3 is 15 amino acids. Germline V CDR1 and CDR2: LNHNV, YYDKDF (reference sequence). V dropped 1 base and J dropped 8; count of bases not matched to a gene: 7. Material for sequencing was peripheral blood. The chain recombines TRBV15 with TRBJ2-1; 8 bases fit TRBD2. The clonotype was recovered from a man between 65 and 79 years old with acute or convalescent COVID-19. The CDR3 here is CATSRVAGGFDEQFF. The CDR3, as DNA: TGTGCCACCAGCAGAGTCGCGGGAGGTTTCGATGAGCAGTTCTTC.